The clone carrying this T cell receptor beta chain was counted many times. No antigen is known for it. The observed sequence ends 3 residues before the CDR3 terminus, with the missing tail filled in from the germline J gene. Germline CDR1 is SGHNT and CDR2 is YYREEE (reference sequence). CDR3 size: 16 residues. Here immunoSEQ multiplex PCR was the method, and the copy in TCRdb shows in-frame clones only, minus some. Altogether 40,000 to 45,000 clones were found in the sample, and no singletons occur. The record originates from a study of T cell clonality in common variable immunodeficiency. Whole-study findings and limits: Common variable immunodeficiency TCR beta sequences reportedly had fewer deletions and N-nucleotide insertions.

Blood samples were heparinized, about 5 to 9 ml per donor. The chain recombines TRBV5-4 with TRBJ1-2, with 8 bases fitting TRBD1. Source material: peripheral blood mononuclear cells. The TCR was taken from a person aged 18 to 69 in good health. The CDR3 here is CASSSPGQAVVGGYTF. The DNA read from the CDR3 is TGTGCCAGCAGCTCCCCGGGACAGGCGGTGGTCGGGGGC.